This TCR beta chain was sequenced in a study of cytomegalovirus exposure and HLA in healthy donors. On the study more broadly: As released early, the data held 70 million to 95 million unique TCRs from HLA-typed donors. Study-wide results and caveats: A cluster of highly shared sequence variants was likely a sequencing artifact. Rare TCR sequences predominated, though certain public TCRs were found in many donors. Prior analysis indicated that the majority of TCR beta V segments exhibited productivity approximately 87% or approximately 30% of the time.

The germline V gene has CDR1 SNHLY and CDR2 FYNNEI. This CDR3 has 14 residues. Trimming took 3 bases from V and 7 from J; bases not matched to a gene: 3. In regard to this clone: Its target is not known.

With 60 Vbeta and 13 Jbeta primers, the PCR was carried out. The protocol was immunoSEQ multiplex PCR, while the TCRdb copy is restricted to in-frame clones and leaves out a portion. Seen here are under 200,000 clones, roughly 74% observed once, and the top ten hold 13% to 15%. Sample: PBMCs. The V and J genes are TRBV2 and TRBJ2-1; TRBD1 matches at 10 bases. This TCR was sampled from a woman in her twenties or thirties in good health and CMV-seropositive. The chain's CDR3 is CASSEGTGVNEQFF. CDR3 nucleotide sequence: TGTGCCAGCAGTGAGGGGACAGGGGTGAATGAGCAGTTCTTC.